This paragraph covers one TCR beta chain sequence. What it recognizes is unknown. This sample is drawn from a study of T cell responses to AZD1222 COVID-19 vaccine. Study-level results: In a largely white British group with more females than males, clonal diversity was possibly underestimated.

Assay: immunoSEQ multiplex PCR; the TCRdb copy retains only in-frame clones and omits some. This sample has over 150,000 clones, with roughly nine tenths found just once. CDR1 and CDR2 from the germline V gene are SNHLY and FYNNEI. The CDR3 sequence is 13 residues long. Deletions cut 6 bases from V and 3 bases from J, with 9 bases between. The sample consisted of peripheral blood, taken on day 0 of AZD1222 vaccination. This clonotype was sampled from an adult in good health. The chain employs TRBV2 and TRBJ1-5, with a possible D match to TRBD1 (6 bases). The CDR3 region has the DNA TGTGCCAGCAGAGGACAGACCAATCAGCCCCAGCATTTT. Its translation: CASRGQTNQPQHF.